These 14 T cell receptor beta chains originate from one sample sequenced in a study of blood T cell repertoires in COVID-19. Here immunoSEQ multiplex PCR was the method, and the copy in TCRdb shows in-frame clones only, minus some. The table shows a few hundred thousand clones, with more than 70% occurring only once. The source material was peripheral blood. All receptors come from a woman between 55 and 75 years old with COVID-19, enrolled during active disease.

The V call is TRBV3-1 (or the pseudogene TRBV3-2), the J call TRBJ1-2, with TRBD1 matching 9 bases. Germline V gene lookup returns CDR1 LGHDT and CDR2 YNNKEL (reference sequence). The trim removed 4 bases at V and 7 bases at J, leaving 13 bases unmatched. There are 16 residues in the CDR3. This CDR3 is CASSRGTTGGEGGYTF. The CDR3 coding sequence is TGTGCCAGCAGCCGGGGCACGACAGGGGGGGAGGGTGGCTACACCTTC.

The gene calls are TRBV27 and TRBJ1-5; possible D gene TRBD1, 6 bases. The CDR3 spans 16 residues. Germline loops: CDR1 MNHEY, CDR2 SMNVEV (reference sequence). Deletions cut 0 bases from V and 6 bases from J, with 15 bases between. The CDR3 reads CASSLSFTGSSQPQHF. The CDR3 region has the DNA TGTGCCAGCAGTTTATCCTTTACAGGGTCCAGTCAGCCCCAGCATTTT.

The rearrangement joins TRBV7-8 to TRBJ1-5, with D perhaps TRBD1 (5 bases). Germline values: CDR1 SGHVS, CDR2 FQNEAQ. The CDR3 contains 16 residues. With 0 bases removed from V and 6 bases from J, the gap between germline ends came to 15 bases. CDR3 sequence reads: CASSLAGPGTIQPQHF. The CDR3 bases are TGTGCCAGCAGCTTAGCCGGACCTGGGACTATTCAGCCCCAGCATTTT.

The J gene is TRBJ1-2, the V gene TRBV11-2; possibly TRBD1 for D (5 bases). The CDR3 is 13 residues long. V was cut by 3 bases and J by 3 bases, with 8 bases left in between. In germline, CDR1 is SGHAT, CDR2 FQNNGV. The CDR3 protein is CASSFRDYYGYTF. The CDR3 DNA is TGTGCCAGCAGCTTCCGGGACTACTATGGCTACACCTTC. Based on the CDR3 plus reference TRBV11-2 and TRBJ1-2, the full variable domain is EAGVAQSPRYKIIEKRQSVAFWCNPISGHATLYWYQQILGQGPKLLIQFQNNGVVDDSQLPKDRFSAERLKGVDSTLKIQPAKLEDSAVYLCASSFRDYYGYTFGSGTRLTVV.

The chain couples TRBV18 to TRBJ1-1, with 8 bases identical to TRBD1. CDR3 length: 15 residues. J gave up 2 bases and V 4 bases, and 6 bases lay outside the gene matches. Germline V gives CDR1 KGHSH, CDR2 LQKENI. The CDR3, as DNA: TGTGCCAGCTCACGAGGACAGGGAAGCAACACTGAAGCTTTCTTT. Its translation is CASSRGQGSNTEAFF.

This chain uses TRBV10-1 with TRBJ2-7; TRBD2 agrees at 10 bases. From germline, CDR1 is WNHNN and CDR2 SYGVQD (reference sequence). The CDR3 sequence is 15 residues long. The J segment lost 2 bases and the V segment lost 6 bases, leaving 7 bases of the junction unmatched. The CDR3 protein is CASRAGLAETYEQYF. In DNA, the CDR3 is TGCGCCAGCAGAGCAGGACTAGCGGAGACCTACGAGCAGTACTTC.

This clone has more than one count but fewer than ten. The CDR3 spells CASSLQGQGYGYTF. CDR3 bases: TGTGCCAGCAGCCTTCAGGGGCAGGGCTATGGCTACACCTTC. The rearrangement links TRBV7-2 to TRBJ1-2; tentative D call: TRBD1 (6 bases). The ends were cut back, 5 bases at V and 4 bases at J, with 14 bases in the middle. The CDR3 is 14 residues long. Per the germline V gene, CDR1 is SGHTA and CDR2 is FQGNSA.

The CDR3 DNA reads TGCGCCAGCAGCGTGGATCCCTCGAGCACAGATACGCAGTATTTT. Its translation is CASSVDPSSTDTQYF. The V call is TRBV5-1, the J call TRBJ2-3; D not certain. The CDR3 runs 15 residues. Germline lookup yields CDR1 SGHRS and CDR2 YFSETQ. Trimming took off 4 bases at V and 0 bases at J, with 12 bases between the two ends.

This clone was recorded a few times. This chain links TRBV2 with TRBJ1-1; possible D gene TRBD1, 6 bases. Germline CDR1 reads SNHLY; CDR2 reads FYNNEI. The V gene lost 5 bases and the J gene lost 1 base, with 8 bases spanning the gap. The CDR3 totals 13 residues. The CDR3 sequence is CASSKQGNTEAFF. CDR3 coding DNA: TGTGCCAGCAGTAAACAGGGGAACACTGAAGCTTTCTTT.

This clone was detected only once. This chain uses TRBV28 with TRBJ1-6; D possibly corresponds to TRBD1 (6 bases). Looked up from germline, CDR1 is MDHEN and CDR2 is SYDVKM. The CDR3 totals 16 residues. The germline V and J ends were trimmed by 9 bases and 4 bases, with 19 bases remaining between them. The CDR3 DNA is TGTGCCAGTGGGGGGGGCACCACAATATATAATTCACCCCTCCACTTT. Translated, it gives CASGGGTTIYNSPLHF.

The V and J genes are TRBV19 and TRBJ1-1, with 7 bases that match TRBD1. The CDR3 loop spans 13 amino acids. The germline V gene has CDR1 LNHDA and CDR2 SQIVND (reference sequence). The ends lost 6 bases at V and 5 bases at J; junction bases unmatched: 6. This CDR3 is CASRNRGGTEAFF. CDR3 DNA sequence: TGTGCCAGTAGGAACAGGGGAGGAACTGAAGCTTTCTTT. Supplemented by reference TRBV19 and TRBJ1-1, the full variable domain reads DGGITQSPKYLFRKEGQNVTLSCEQNLNHDAMYWYRQDPGQGLRLIYYSQIVNDFQKGDIAEGYSVSREKKESFPLTVTSAQKNPTAFYLCASRNRGGTEAFFGQGTRLTVV.

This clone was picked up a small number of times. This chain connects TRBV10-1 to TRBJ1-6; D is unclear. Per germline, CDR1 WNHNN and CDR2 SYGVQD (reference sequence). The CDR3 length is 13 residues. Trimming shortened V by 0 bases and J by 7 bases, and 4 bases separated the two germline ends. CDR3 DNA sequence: TGCGCCAGCAGTGAGTCCTTGAATTCACCCCTCCACTTT. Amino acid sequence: CASSESLNSPLHF.

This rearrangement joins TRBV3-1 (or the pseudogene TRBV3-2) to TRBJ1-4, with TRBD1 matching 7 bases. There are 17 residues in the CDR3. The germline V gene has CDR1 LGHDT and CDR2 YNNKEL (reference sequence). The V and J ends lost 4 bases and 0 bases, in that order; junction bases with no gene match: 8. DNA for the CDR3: TGTGCCAGCAGCCCATGGACAGGCCCAGCAACTAATGAAAAACTGTTTTTT. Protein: CASSPWTGPATNEKLFF.

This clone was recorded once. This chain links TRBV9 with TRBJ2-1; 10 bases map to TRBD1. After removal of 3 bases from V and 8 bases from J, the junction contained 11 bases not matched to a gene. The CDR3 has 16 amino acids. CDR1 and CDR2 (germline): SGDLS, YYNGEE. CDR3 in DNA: TGTGCCAGCAGCGCGACCCCCGGGACAGGGGCATATGAGCAGTTCTTC. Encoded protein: CASSATPGTGAYEQFF.